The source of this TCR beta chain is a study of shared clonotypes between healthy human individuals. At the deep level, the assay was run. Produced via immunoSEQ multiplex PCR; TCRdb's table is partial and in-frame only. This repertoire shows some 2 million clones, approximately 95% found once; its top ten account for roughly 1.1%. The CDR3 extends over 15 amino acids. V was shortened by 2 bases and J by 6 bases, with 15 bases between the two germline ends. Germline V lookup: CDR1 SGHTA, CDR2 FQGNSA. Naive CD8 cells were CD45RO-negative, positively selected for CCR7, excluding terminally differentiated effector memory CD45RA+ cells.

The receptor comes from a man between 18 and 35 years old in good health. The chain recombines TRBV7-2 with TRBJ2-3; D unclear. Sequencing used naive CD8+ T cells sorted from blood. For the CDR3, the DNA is TGTGCCAGCAGCTTATCTTCTAGTTTGCTGGATACGCAGTATTTT. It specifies CASSLSSSLLDTQYF.